These T cell receptor beta chains were read from a single sample in a study of CD8 T cells in Susac syndrome. TCRdb analysed the immunoSEQ multiplex PCR reads with MiXCR anew, one entry per CDR3 protein. The sample lists about 210,000 distinct CDR3 sequences; under 95% were seen once. Source material: CD4+ T cells from PBMCs. These receptors were obtained from a human donor in good health. The CDR3 runs from the conserved cysteine through the conserved F or W. Clone size, where shown, is once, few, many, or a class for clones that have expanded.

J: TRBJ2-1; size: -; V: TRBV29-1; CDR3: CSVVGSGYSYNEQFF
J: TRBJ1-4; size: -; V: TRBV7-8; CDR3: CASSRDLNEKLFF
J: TRBJ1-3; size: -; V: TRBV14; CDR3: CASSRRDLSSGNTIYF
J: TRBJ2-1; size: -; V: TRBV24-1; CDR3: CATSDFRRRYNEQFF
J: TRBJ1-1; size: -; V: TRBV19; CDR3: CASSSTRARGTEAFF
J: TRBJ2-6; size: -; V: TRBV6-6; CDR3: CASSLPTASGANVLTF
J: TRBJ1-5; size: -; V: TRBV20-1; CDR3: CSAFDSPINQPQHF
J: TRBJ1-1; size: few; V: TRBV5-6; CDR3: CASSLLGSTEAFF
J: TRBJ1-5; size: -; V: TRBV28; CDR3: CASSSTGGHQPQHF
J: TRBJ1-5; size: -; V: TRBV12-3/TRBV12-4; CDR3: CASSPSGQGSQPQHF
J: TRBJ1-1; size: -; V: TRBV20-1; CDR3: CSASFRLTGFGAFF
J: TRBJ1-4; size: -; V: TRBV28; CDR3: CASSILREKLFF
J: TRBJ2-3; size: -; V: TRBV28; CDR3: CASSLPGLRGRGNTQYF
J: TRBJ1-5; size: -; V: TRBV9; CDR3: CASSVTGDGNQPQHF
J: TRBJ2-2; size: -; V: TRBV6-2/TRBV6-3; CDR3: CASRRQTYTGELFF
J: TRBJ2-1; size: -; V: TRBV3-1; CDR3: CASSLLVQEQFF
J: TRBJ1-2; size: -; V: TRBV27; CDR3: CASRTILTGPNYGYTF
J: TRBJ2-5; size: -; V: TRBV18; CDR3: CASSAYGETQYF
J: TRBJ2-4; size: -; V: TRBV3-1; CDR3: CASRGGGNIQYF
J: TRBJ2-7; size: -; V: TRBV6-2/TRBV6-3; CDR3: CATERGLGEQYF
J: TRBJ2-2; size: -; V: TRBV30; CDR3: CAWSVLGGTNTGELFF
J: TRBJ2-1; size: -; V: TRBV29-1; CDR3: CSVNRGETSNEQFF